One sample yielded the 8 T cell receptor beta chains listed below, sequenced in a study of blood T cell repertoires in COVID-19. Clones were read by immunoSEQ multiplex PCR, and TCRdb kept only the in-frame ones, dropping some. This table holds a few hundred thousand clones, 70% to 90% found once. Sequenced material: PBMCs or T cells enriched from blood (not recorded which). All receptors come from a man aged 35 to 55 in a cohort exposed to, infected with or recovered from COVID-19 (not recorded which).

As for this clone: The same CDR3 arises from other DNA sequences in this sample as well. This chain links TRBV5-1 with TRBJ1-1, with TRBD1 identical over 8 bases. V shed 4 bases and J 0 bases; nucleotides not matched to a gene: 5. The length of the CDR3 is 15 residues. Germline-derived CDR1 and CDR2 are SGHRS and YFSETQ. CDR3 in amino acids: CASSPWTGMNTEAFF. As DNA, the CDR3 is TGCGCCAGCAGCCCCTGGACAGGGATGAACACTGAAGCTTTCTTT.

This chain links TRBV10-3 with TRBJ2-7; 7 bases are shared with TRBD2. Germline assignment: CDR1 ENHRY and CDR2 SYGVKD. V shed 0 bases, J shed 3 bases, and the junction held 2 bases outside the gene matches. This CDR3 contains 14 residues. The CDR3 protein is CAISESGGSYEQYF. CDR3 DNA: TGTGCCATCAGTGAGTCGGGCGGGAGCTACGAGCAGTACTTC.

This chain uses TRBV28 with TRBJ2-3; 10 bases fit TRBD2. The CDR3 is made up of 17 amino acids. The junction had 12 bases not matched to a gene; V was cut back by 6 bases and J by 3 bases. Germline CDR1 reads MDHEN; CDR2 reads SYDVKM. CDR3 sequence: CASSGSGRALPTDTQYF. Written as DNA, the CDR3 is TGTGCCAGCAGCGGCAGCGGGAGGGCCTTACCGACAGATACGCAGTATTTT.

The rearrangement uses TRBV19 and TRBJ2-1; 13 bases line up with TRBD2. The CDR3 length is 19 residues. Germline V gives CDR1 LNHDA, CDR2 SQIVND (reference sequence). Trimming took 5 bases from V and 0 from J; bases not matched to a gene: 10. The chain's CDR3 is CASSARLAGGQSSYNEQFF. The CDR3 DNA sequence: TGTGCCAGTAGTGCCAGACTAGCGGGAGGCCAGAGCTCCTACAATGAGCAGTTCTTC. Using reference TRBV19 and TRBJ2-1 for the parts outside the CDR3, the full variable domain is DGGITQSPKYLFRKEGQNVTLSCEQNLNHDAMYWYRQDPGQGLRLIYYSQIVNDFQKGDIAEGYSVSREKKESFPLTVTSAQKNPTAFYLCASSARLAGGQSSYNEQFFGPGTRLTVL.

V usage is TRBV20-1 and J usage is TRBJ2-5, with 10 bases identical to TRBD2. Germline V gene sequence: CDR1 DFQATT, CDR2 SNEGSKA (reference sequence). The CDR3 sequence is 13 residues long. V was clipped by 3 bases and J by 6 bases; unmatched bases: 4. The CDR3: CSASPTSGQTQYF. DNA of the CDR3: TGCAGTGCTAGTCCGACTAGCGGGCAGACCCAGTACTTC.

The chain is built from TRBV7-8 and TRBJ1-4; 8 bases line up with TRBD1. Germline V gene data show CDR1 as SGHVS and CDR2 as FQNEAQ. J was trimmed by 3 bases and V by 5 bases; bases with no gene match: 2. The CDR3 sequence is 14 residues long. The CDR3 DNA follows: TGTGCCAGCAGCCAGACAGGGGCTAATGAAAAACTGTTTTTT. It specifies CASSQTGANEKLFF.

The CDR3 spells CATSRDLAGGPSEQYF. In DNA form, the CDR3 reads TGTGCCACCAGCAGGGACCTAGCGGGAGGCCCGTCCGAGCAGTACTTC. This chain links TRBV15 with TRBJ2-7; 11 bases map to TRBD2. This CDR3 has 16 residues. The V segment lost 3 bases and the J segment 6 bases; nucleotides outside the gene matches: 10. Germline CDR1 and CDR2: LNHNV and YYDKDF (reference sequence).

This chain uses TRBV3-1 (or the pseudogene TRBV3-2) with TRBJ2-1, with D tentatively TRBD2 (6 bases). From germline, CDR1 is LGHDT and CDR2 YNNKEL (reference sequence). This CDR3 is built from 14 residues. Trimming pared 4 bases from V and 7 bases from J, leaving 14 bases between. The CDR3 protein is CASSPFGSRNEQFF. The CDR3 DNA reads as TGTGCCAGCAGCCCGTTCGGGAGCAGGAATGAGCAGTTCTTC.